This entry describes one TCR beta chain. RNA amounts of about 0.5 to 1 ug underwent reverse transcription with random hexamers. Multiplex PCR with immunoSEQ amplified the TCR beta CDR3 across 54 Vbeta and 13 Jbeta. TCRdb reanalysed the immunoSEQ multiplex PCR reads using MiXCR and keeps one entry per CDR3 protein. The sample lists a few hundred thousand distinct CDR3 sequences, approximately 95% occurring once. This sample was included in a study of CD8 T cells in Susac syndrome. Germline V gene lookup returns CDR1 GTSNPN and CDR2 SVGIG (reference sequence). The CDR3 loop spans 12 amino acids. Unmatched junction bases numbered 0, after V lost 3 bases and J lost 2 bases.

This clonotype originated in a human donor with multiple sclerosis. Source material: CD4+ T cells from PBMCs. This chain connects TRBV30 to TRBJ1-2; TRBD1 matches at 7 bases. The CDR3 DNA follows: TGTGCCTGGAGGACAGGGAACTATGGCTACACCTTC. Translation gives CAWRTGNYGYTF.